The present TCR beta chain was sequenced within a study of blood T cell repertoires in COVID-19. Study in general: Collection of acute and convalescent COVID-19 samples took place in the United States, Italy and Spain. T cells, B-cell-depleted T cells, or PBMCs supplied cDNA or gDNA.

Study processing details: Estimation of nucleated cell counts was performed using reference gene primer amplification. Sequenced by immunoSEQ multiplex PCR; TCRdb stores in-frame clones only, minus some. That table furnishes V, J and clone size, whereas the DNA furnished D and trimming. This table holds about 120,000 clones, around nine tenths found once. The germline V and J ends were trimmed by 5 bases and 6 bases, with 7 bases remaining between them. The CDR3 loop spans 10 amino acids. CDR1 DFQATT and CDR2 SNEGSKA come from the germline V gene (reference sequence). The genes are TRBV20-1 and TRBJ1-2; no firm D call. This TCR was sampled from a human donor in a cohort sampled during active COVID-19. What was sequenced was peripheral blood. CDR3 sequence reads: CSAVFDGYTF. The CDR3 DNA is TGCAGTGCTGTATTCGATGGCTACACCTTC.